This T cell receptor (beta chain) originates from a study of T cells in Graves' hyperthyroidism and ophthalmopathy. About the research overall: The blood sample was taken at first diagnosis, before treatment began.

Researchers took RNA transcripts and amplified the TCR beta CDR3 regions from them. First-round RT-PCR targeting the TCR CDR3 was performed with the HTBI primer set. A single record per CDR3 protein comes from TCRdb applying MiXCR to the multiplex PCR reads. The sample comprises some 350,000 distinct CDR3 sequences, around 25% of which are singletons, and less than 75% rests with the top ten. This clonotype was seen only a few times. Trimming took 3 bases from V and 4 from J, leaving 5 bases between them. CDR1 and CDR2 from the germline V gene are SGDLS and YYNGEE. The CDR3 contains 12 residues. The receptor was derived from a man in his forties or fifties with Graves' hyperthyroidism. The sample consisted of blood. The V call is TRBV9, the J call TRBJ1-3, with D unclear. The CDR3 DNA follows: TGTGCCAGCAGCGAGGGCGGAAACACCATATATTTT. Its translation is CASSEGGNTIYF.